This entry lists 4 T cell receptor beta chains sequenced from one sample in a study of spatial heterogeneity in lung cancer. Time point reported: sample taken at primary tumor resection. Study-wide results and limits: Intratumoral expanded alpha and beta TCR counts were found to track tumor mutation counts.

These receptors' targets are unknown. Using its own MiXCR run on the 5' RACE reads, TCRdb lists one record per CDR3 protein. Altogether approximately 7,600 distinct CDR3 sequences are present, about 19% being singletons, with the ten largest covering roughly 12%. The sequencing here drew on lung tumor tissue, taken at surgery. These receptors originate from a female donor with early-stage non-small cell lung cancer.

Remarks on this clonotype: This may arise from a read error, as a much more abundant clone is one base away. This chain links TRBV7-9 with TRBJ2-3, with 8 positions matching TRBD1. Germline V gene data show CDR1 as SEHNR and CDR2 as FQNEAQ (reference sequence). The CDR3 extends over 14 amino acids. In DNA, the CDR3 is TGTGTCAGCAGACGGACAGGGCACACAGATACGCAGTATTTT. This codes for CVSRRTGHTDTQYF.

J is TRBJ2-5 and V is TRBV6-6; weak D call: TRBD2 (6 bases). This CDR3 comprises 15 residues. Germline V gene lookup returns CDR1 MNHNY and CDR2 SVGAGI (reference sequence). Trimming removed 4 bases at V and 2 bases at J, with 14 bases between. CDR3 DNA: TGTGCCAGCAGTTTCGTGGAGGGCGGACAAGAGACCCAGTACTTC. This encodes CASSFVEGGQETQYF.

By sample fraction, this clonotype is medium-sized (0.01 to 0.1%). The chain recombines TRBV20-1 with TRBJ2-7; no firm D call. Germline CDR1 and CDR2: DFQATT and SNEGSKA (reference sequence). Trimming took 3 bases from V and 7 from J, leaving 16 bases between them. This CDR3 has 13 amino acids. The chain's CDR3 is CSASVGWALEQYF. For the CDR3, the DNA is TGCAGTGCTAGCGTTGGGTGGGCATTAGAGCAGTACTTC.

The V and J genes are TRBV5-6 and TRBJ2-1, with D perhaps being TRBD1 or TRBD2 (6 bases each). The CDR3 extends over 16 amino acids. Germline V gives CDR1 SGHDT, CDR2 YYEEEE. V dropped 3 bases and J dropped 0 bases, with 13 bases sitting between them. The CDR3 DNA is TGTGCCAGCAGCTACGGGGGCCCCAGCTCCTACAATGAGCAGTTCTTC. It translates to CASSYGGPSSYNEQFF.